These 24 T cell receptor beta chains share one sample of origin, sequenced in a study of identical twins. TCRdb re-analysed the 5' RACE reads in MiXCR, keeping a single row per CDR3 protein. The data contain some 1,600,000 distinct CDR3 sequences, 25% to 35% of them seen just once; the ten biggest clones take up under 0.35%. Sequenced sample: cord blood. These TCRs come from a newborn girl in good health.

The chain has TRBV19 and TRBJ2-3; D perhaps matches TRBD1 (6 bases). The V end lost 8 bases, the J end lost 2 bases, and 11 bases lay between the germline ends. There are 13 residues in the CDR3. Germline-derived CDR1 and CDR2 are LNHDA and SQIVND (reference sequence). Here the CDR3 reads CASAGQTTDTQYF. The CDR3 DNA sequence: TGTGCCAGTGCCGGACAGACCACAGATACGCAGTATTTT.

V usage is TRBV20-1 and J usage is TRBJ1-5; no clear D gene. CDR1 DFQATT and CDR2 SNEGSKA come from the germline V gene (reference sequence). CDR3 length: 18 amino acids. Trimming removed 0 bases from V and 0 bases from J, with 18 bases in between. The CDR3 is CSARDAAGPPHSNQPQHF. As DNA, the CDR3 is TGCAGTGCTAGAGATGCGGCAGGCCCTCCACATAGCAATCAGCCCCAGCATTTT.

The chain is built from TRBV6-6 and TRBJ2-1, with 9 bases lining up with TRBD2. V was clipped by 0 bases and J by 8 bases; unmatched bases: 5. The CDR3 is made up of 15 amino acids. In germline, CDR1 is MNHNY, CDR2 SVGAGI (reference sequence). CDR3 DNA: TGTGCCAGCAGTTACTCTCGCGGGAGGGCCGATGAGCAGTTCTTC. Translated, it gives CASSYSRGRADEQFF.

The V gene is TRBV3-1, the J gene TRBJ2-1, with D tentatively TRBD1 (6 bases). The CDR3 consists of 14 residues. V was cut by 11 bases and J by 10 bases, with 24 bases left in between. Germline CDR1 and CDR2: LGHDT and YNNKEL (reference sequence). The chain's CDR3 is CAVSSTGLSYEQFF. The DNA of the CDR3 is TGTGCCGTTTCTTCCACAGGGTTGTCCTACGAGCAGTTCTTC.

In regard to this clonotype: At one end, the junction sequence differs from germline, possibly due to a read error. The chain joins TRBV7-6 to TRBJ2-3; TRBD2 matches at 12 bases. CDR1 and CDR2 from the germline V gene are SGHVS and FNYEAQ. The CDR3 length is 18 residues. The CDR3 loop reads CAGSGYRTSGASTDTQYF. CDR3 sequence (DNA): TGTGCCGGCAGCGGTTATCGGACTAGCGGGGCTAGCACAGATACGCAGTATTTT.

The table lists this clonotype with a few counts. This CDR3 reads CSADVRTNNYGYTF. CDR3 coding DNA: TGCAGTGCAGACGTCCGGACAAATAACTATGGCTACACCTTC. V and J are TRBV20-1 and TRBJ1-2; D possibly corresponds to TRBD1 (5 bases). V shed 6 bases and J shed 1 base, with 15 bases lying between them. The CDR3 is 14 amino acids. CDR1 and CDR2 from the germline V gene are DFQATT and SNEGSKA (reference sequence).

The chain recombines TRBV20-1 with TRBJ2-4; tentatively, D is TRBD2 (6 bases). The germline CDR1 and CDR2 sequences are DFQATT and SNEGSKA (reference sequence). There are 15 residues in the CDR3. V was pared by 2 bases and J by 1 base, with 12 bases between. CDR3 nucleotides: TGCAGTGCTAGACGGAGGGCGGGGGCCAAAAACATTCAGTACTTC. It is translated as CSARRRAGAKNIQYF.

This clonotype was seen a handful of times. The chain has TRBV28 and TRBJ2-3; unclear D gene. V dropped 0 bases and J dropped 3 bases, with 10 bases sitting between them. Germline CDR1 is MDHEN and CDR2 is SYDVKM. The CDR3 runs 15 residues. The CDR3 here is CASSLWWGWTDTQYF. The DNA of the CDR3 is TGTGCCAGCAGTTTATGGTGGGGATGGACAGATACGCAGTATTTT.

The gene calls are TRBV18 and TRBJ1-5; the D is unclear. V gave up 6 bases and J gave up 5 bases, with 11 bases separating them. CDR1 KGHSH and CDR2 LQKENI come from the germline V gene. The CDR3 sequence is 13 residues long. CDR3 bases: TGTGCCAGCTCGCACGGGTGGGATCAGCCCCAGCATTTT. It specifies CASSHGWDQPQHF.

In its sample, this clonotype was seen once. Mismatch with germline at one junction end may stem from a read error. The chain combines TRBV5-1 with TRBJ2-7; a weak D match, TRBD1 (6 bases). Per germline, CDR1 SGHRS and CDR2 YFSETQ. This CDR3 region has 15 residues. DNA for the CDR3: TGCGCCAGCAGCCCACGACAGGATACCTCCTACGTGCAGTACTTC. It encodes CASSPRQDTSYVQYF.

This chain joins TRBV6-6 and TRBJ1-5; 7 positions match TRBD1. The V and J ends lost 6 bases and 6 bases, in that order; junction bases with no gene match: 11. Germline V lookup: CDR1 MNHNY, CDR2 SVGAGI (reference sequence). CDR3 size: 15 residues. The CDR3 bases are TGTGCCAGCAGCCCCAGGGGGGGATGGGTTCAGCCCCAGCATTTT. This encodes CASSPRGGWVQPQHF.

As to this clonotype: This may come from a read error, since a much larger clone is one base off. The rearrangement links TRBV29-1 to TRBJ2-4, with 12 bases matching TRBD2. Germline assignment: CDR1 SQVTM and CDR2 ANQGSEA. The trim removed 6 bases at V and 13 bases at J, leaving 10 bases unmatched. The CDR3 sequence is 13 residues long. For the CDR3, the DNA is TGCAGCGTGTGGACTAGCGGGATGGCGGAGCAGTACTTC. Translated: CSVWTSGMAEQYF.

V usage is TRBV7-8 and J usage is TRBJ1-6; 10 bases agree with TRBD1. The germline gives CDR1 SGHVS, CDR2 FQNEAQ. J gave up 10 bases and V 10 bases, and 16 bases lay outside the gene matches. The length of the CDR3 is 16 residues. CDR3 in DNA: TGTGCCACTCGGAAAACAAGACAGGGGGCCGACTCACCCCTCCACTTT. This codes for CATRKTRQGADSPLHF.

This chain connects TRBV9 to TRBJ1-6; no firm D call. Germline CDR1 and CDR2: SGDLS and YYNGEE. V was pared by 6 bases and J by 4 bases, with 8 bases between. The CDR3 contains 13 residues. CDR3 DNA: TGTGCCAGCACTCACAGTTATAATTCACCCCTCCACTTT. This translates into CASTHSYNSPLHF.

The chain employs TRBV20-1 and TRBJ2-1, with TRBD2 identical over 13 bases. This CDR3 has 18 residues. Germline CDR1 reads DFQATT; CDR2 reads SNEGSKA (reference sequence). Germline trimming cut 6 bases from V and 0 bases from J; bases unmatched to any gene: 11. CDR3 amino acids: CSALGTSGVKSSYNEQFF. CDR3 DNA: TGCAGTGCCCTCGGGACTAGCGGGGTTAAGAGCTCCTACAATGAGCAGTTCTTC.

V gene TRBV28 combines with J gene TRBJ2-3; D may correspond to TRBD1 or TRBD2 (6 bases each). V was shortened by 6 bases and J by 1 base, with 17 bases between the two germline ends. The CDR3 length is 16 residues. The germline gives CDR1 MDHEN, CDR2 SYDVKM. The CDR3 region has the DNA TGTGCCAGCAGATACGGGGGCAGGGAAGGCACAGATACGCAGTATTTT. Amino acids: CASRYGGREGTDTQYF.

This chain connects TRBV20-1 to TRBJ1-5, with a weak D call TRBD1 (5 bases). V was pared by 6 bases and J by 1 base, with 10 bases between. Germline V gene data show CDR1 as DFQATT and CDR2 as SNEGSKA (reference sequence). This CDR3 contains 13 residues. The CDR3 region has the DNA TGCAGTGCCCTGAAGGGGAGCAATCAGCCCCAGCATTTT. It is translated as CSALKGSNQPQHF.

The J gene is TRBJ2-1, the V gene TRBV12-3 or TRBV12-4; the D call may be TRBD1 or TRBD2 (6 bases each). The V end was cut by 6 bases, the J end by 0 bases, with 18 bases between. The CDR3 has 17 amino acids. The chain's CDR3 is CASSPQVGGRSYNEQFF. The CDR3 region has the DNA TGTGCCAGCAGCCCCCAAGTAGGGGGGCGCTCCTACAATGAGCAGTTCTTC.

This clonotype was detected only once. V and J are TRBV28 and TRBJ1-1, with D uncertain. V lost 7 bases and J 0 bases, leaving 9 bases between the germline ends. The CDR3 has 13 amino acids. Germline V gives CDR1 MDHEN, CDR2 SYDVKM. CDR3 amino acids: CASKDGLNTEAFF. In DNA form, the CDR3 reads TGTGCCAGCAAGGACGGCCTGAACACTGAAGCTTTCTTT.

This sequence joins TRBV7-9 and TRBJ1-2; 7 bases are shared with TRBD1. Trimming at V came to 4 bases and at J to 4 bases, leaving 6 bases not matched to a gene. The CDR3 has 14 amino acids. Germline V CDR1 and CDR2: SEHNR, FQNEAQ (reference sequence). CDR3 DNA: TGTGCCAGCAGCTCAGCCGACAGGGCCTATGGCTACACCTTC. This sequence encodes CASSSADRAYGYTF.

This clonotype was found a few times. The CDR3 is CASRPPPTLLAGAKETQYF. In DNA, the CDR3 is TGTGCCAGCAGACCCCCACCGACATTACTAGCGGGGGCTAAAGAGACCCAGTACTTC. The chain recombines TRBV6-2 or TRBV6-3 with TRBJ2-5, with 11 nucleotides matching TRBD2. Germline-derived CDR1 and CDR2 are MNHEY and SVGEGT. The length of the CDR3 is 19 residues. With V trimmed by 6 bases and J by 3 bases, 18 bases remained unmatched.

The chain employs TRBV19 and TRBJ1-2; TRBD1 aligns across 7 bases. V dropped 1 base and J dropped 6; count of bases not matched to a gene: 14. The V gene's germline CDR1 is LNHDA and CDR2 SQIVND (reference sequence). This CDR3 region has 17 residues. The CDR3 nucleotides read TGTGCCAGTAGTATAGGATCCGGGACAGCCTCGGGTGATGGCTACACCTTC. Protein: CASSIGSGTASGDGYTF. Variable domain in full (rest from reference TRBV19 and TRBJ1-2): DGGITQSPKYLFRKEGQNVTLSCEQNLNHDAMYWYRQDPGQGLRLIYYSQIVNDFQKGDIAEGYSVSREKKESFPLTVTSAQKNPTAFYLCASSIGSGTASGDGYTFGSGTRLTVV.

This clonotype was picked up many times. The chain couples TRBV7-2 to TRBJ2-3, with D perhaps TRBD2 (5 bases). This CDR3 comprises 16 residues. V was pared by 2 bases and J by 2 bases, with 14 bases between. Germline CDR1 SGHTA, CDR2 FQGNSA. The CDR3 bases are TGTGCCAGCAGCTTAAGGAGGCTAAAGGCCACAGATACGCAGTATTTT. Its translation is CASSLRRLKATDTQYF.

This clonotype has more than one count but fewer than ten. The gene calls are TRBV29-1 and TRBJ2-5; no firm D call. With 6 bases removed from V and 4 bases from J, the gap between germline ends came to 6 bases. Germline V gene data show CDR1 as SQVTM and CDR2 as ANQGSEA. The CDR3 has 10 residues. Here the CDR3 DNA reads TGCAGCGTCTCGTTAGAGACCCAGTACTTC. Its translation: CSVSLETQYF.